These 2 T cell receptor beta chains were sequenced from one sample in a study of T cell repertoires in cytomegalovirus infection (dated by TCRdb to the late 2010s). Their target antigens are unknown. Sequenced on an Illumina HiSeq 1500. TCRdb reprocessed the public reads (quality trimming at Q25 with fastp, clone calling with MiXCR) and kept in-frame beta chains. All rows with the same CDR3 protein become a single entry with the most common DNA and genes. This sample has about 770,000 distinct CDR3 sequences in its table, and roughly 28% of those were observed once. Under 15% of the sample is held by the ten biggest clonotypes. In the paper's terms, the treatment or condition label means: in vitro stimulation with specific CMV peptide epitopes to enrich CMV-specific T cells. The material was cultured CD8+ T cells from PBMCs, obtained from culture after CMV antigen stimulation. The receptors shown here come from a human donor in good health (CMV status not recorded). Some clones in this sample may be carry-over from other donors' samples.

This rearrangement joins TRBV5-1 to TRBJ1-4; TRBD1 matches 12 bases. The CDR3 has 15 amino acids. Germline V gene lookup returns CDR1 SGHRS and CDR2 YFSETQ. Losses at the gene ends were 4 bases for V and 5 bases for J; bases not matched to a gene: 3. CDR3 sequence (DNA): TGCGCCAGCAGCGACGGGACAGGGGGCAATGAAAAACTGTTTTTT. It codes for CASSDGTGGNEKLFF.

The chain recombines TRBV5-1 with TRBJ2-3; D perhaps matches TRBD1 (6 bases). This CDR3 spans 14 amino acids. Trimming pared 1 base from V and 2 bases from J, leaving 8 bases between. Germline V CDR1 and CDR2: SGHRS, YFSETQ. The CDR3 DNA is TGCGCCAGCAGCTTGCAGGGGACCACAGATACGCAGTATTTT. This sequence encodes CASSLQGTTDTQYF.